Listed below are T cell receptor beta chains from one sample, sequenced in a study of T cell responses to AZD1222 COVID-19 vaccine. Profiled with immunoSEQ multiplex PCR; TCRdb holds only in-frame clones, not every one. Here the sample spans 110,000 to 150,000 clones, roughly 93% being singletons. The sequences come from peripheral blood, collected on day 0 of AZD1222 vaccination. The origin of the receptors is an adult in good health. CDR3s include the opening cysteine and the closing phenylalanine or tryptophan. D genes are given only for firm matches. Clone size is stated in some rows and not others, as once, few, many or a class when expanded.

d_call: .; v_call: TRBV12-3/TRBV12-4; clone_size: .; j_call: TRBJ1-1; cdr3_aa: CASSLRQGTEAFF; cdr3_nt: TGTGCCAGCAGTTTAAGGCAGGGGACTGAAGCTTTCTTT
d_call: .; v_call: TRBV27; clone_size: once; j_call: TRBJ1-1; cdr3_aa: CASSLLWGIRNTEAFF; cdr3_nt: TGTGCCAGCAGTTTATTGTGGGGGATAAGGAACACTGAAGCTTTCTTT
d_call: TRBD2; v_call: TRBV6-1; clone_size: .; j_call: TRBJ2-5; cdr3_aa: CASSGPQTSSFGETQYF; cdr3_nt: TGTGCCAGCAGTGGCCCCCAGACTAGCTCCTTCGGGGAGACCCAGTACTTC
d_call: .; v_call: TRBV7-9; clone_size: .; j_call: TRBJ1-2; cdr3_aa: CASSLVRDIHGYTF; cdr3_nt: TGTGCCAGCAGCTTAGTCCGGGACATCCATGGCTACACCTTC
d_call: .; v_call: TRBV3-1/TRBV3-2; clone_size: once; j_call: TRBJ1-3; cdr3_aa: CASSQTHHSGNTIYF; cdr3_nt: TGTGCCAGCAGCCAAACACACCACTCTGGAAACACCATATATTTT
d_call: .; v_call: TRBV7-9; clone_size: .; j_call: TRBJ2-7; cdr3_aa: CASSHRDITSYEQYF; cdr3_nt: TGTGCCAGCAGTCACCGGGACATCACCTCCTACGAGCAGTACTTC
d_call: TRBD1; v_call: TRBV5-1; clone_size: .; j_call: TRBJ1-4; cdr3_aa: CASSLQGEGEKLFF; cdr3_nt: TGCGCCAGCAGCCTACAGGGGGAAGGTGAAAAACTGTTTTTT
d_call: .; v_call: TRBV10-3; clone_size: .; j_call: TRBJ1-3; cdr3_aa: CAISAQWVGNTIYF; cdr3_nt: TGTGCCATCAGTGCGCAGTGGGTTGGAAACACCATATATTTT
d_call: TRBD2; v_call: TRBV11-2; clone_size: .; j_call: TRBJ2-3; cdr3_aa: CASSPKTSSYTDTQYF; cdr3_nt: TGTGCCAGCAGCCCAAAGACTAGCTCTTACACAGATACGCAGTATTTT
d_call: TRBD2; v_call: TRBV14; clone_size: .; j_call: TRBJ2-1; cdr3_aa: CASSQVRTSGRYNEQFF; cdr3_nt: TGTGCCAGCAGCCAAGTGAGGACTAGCGGGAGGTACAATGAGCAGTTCTTC
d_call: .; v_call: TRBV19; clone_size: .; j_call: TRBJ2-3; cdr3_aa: CASRTVSTDTQYF; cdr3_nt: TGTGCCAGTCGGACAGTTAGCACAGATACGCAGTATTTT
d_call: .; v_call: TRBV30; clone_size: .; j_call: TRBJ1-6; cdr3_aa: CACQGSSYNSPLHF; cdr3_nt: TGTGCCTGCCAAGGGAGCTCCTATAATTCACCCCTCCACTTT
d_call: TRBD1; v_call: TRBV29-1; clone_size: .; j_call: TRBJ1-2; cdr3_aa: CSVAGTGYGYTF; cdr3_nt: TGCAGCGTTGCCGGGACAGGGTATGGCTACACCTTC
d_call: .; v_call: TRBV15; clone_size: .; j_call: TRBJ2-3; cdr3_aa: CATSSLSADTQYF; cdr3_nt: TGTGCCACCAGCAGTCTCTCGGCAGATACGCAGTATTTT
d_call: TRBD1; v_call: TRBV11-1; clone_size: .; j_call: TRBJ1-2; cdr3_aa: CASSRDRDYGYTF; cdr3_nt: TGTGCCAGCAGTCGGGACAGAGACTATGGCTACACCTTC
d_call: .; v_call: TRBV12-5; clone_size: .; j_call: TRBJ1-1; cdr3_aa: CASGRTVNTEAFF; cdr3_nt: TGTGCTAGTGGCAGGACAGTCAACACTGAAGCTTTCTTT
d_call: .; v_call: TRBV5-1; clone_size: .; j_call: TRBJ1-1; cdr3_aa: CASSLGENTEAFF; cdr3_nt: TGCGCCAGCAGCTTGGGGGAGAACACTGAAGCTTTCTTT
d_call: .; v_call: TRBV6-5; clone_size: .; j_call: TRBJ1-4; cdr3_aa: CASSSGADEKLFF; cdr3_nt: TGTGCCAGCAGTTCGGGGGCAGATGAAAAACTGTTTTTT
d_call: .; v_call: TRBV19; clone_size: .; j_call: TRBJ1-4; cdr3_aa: CASSIGPVSNEKLFF; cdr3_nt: TGTGCCAGTAGTATAGGCCCGGTCTCAAATGAAAAACTGTTTTTT
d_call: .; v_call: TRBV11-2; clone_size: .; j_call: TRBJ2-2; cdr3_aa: CASSFEGPGELFF; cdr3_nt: TGTGCCAGCAGCTTCGAAGGGCCCGGGGAGCTGTTTTTT
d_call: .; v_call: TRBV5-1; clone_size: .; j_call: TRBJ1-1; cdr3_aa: CASSLAGANTEAFF; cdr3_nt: TGCGCCAGCAGCTTGGCGGGCGCGAACACTGAAGCTTTCTTT
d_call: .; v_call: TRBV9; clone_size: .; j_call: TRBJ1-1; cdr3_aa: CASSPPGNTEAFF; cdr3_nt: TGTGCCAGCAGCCCCCCGGGGAACACTGAAGCTTTCTTT
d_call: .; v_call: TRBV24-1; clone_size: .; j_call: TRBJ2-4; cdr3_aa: CATSRGREENIQYF; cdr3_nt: TGTGCCACCAGTCGGGGTAGGGAAGAAAACATTCAGTACTTC
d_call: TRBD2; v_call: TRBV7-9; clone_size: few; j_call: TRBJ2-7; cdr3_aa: CASSLGTSGEQYF; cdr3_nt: TGTGCCAGCAGCTTAGGGACTAGTGGAGAGCAGTACTTC
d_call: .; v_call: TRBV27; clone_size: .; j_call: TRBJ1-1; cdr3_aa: CASNSLDGGMNTEAFF; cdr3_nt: TGTGCCAGCAATTCCCTAGACGGGGGGATGAACACTGAAGCTTTCTTT
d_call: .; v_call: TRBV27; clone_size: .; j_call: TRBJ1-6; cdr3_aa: CASSLSRERDSPLHF; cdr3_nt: TGTGCCAGCAGTTTATCCCGGGAGCGGGATTCACCCCTCCACTTT
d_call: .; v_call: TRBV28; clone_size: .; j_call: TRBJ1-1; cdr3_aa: CASRDTQGNTEAFF; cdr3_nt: TGTGCCAGCAGAGATACCCAGGGGAACACTGAAGCTTTCTTT
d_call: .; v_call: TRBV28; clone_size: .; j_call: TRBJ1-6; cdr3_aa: CASTSDLDSYNSPLHF; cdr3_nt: TGTGCCAGCACCTCTGATCTGGACAGCTATAATTCACCCCTCCACTTT
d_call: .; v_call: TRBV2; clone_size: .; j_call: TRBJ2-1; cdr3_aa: CASRPGLSPYNEQFF; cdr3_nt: TGTGCCAGCAGGCCCGGACTGAGCCCCTACAATGAGCAGTTCTTC
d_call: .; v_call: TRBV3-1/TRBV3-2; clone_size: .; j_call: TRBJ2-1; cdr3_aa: CASSPEWQNEQFF; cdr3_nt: TGTGCCAGCAGCCCTGAGTGGCAAAATGAGCAGTTCTTC
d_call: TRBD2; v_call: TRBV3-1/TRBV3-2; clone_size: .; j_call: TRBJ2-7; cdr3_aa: CASSQDIAGGPSGYEQYF; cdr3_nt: TGTGCCAGCAGCCAAGATATAGCGGGAGGGCCCTCGGGGTACGAGCAGTACTTC
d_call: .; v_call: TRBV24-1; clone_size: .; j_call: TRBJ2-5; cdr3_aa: CATSGRGAETQYF; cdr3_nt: TGTGCCACCAGTGGCCGGGGCGCCGAGACCCAGTACTTC
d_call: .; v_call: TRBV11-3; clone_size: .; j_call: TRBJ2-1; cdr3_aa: CASSIDPGLGDEQFF; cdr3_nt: TGTGCCAGCAGCATCGACCCGGGATTAGGCGATGAGCAGTTCTTC
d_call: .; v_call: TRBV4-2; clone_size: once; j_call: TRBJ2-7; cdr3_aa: CASSQDSLSSEDEQYF; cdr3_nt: TGTGCCAGCAGCCAAGATTCCCTAAGCAGCGAGGACGAGCAGTACTTC
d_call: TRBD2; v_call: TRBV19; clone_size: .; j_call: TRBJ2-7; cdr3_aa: CASSIGRGEQYF; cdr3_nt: TGTGCCAGTAGTATCGGGAGGGGCGAGCAGTACTTC
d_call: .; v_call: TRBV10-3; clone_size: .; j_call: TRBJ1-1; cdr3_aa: CAISESGRTENTEAFF; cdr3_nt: TGTGCCATCAGTGAATCGGGCAGGACAGAGAACACTGAAGCTTTCTTT
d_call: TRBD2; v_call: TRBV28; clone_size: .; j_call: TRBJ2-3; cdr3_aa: CASSLTRLADRFNTQYF; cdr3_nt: TGTGCCAGCAGTTTAACGCGACTAGCGGACCGATTCAATACGCAGTATTTT
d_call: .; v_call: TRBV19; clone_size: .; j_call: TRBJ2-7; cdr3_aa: CASSPSEGTSYEQYF; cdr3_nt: TGTGCCAGTAGTCCCTCCGAGGGGACGTCCTACGAGCAGTACTTC
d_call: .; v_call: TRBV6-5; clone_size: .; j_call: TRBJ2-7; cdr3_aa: CASSYSGPHDEQYF; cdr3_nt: TGTGCCAGCAGTTACTCGGGCCCACACGACGAGCAGTACTTC
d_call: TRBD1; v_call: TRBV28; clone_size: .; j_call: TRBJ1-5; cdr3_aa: CASSPKQGFGNQPQHF; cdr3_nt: TGTGCCAGCAGTCCAAAACAGGGGTTCGGCAATCAGCCCCAGCATTTT
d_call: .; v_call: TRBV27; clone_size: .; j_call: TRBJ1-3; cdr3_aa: CASRDIDSGNTIYF; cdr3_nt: TGTGCCAGCCGTGATATTGACTCTGGAAACACCATATATTTT
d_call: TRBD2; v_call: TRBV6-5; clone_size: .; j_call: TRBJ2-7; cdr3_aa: CASTGTSGPYEQYF; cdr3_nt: TGTGCCAGCACAGGGACTAGCGGTCCCTACGAGCAGTACTTC
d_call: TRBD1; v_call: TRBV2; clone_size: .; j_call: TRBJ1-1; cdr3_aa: CASSVTGGRTEAFF; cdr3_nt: TGTGCCAGCAGTGTGACAGGGGGAAGGACTGAAGCTTTCTTT
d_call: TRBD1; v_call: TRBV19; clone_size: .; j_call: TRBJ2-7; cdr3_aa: CASSPAYLTGGYEQYF; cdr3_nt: TGTGCCAGTAGTCCCGCATACCTGACAGGGGGCTACGAGCAGTACTTC
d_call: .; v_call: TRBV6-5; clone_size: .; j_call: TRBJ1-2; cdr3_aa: CASSPPWGDGYTF; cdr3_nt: TGTGCCAGCAGTCCACCCTGGGGAGATGGCTACACCTTC
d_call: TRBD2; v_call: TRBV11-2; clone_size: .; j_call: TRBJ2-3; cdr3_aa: CASSPPAGGVVDTQYF; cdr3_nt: TGTGCCAGCAGCCCCCCTGCGGGAGGGGTTGTAGATACGCAGTATTTT
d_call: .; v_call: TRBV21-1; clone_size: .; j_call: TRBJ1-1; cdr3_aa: CASSKERQGEGTEAFF; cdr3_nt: TGTGCCAGCAGCAAAGAACGTCAGGGGGAGGGCACTGAAGCTTTCTTT
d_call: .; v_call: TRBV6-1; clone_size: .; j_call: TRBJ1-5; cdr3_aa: CASSEAPSGIQPQHF; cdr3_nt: TGTGCCAGCAGTGAAGCGCCTTCAGGGATTCAGCCCCAGCATTTT
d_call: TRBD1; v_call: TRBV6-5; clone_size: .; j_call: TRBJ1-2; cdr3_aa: CASSQTGGDGYTF; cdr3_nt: TGTGCCAGCAGCCAGACAGGGGGCGATGGCTACACCTTC
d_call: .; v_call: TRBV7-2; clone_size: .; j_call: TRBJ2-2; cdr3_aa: CASSLVSSNTGELFF; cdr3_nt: TGTGCCAGCAGCTTAGTATCGTCGAACACCGGGGAGCTGTTTTTT
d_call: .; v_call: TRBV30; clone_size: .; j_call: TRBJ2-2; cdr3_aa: CAWSGGNTGELFF; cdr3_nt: TGTGCCTGGAGTGGGGGGAACACCGGGGAGCTGTTTTTT
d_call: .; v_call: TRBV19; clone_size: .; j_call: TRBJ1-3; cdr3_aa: CASSRGFGNTIYF; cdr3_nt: TGTGCCAGTAGTAGGGGATTTGGAAACACCATATATTTT
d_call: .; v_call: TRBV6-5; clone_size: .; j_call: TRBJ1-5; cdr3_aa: CASSPLFGPYQPQHF; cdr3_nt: TGTGCCAGCAGTCCACTATTTGGTCCATATCAGCCCCAGCATTTT
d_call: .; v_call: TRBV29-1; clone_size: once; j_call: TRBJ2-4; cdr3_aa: CSVAEDKNIQYF; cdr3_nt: TGCAGCGTTGCCGAGGACAAAAACATTCAGTACTTC